The T cell receptor (beta chain) under discussion was sequenced for a study of blood T cell repertoires in COVID-19. Background on the study: There were acute and convalescent COVID-19 samples, and they came from the United States, Italy and Spain.

Only in-frame clones appear in the TCRdb table, and some are missing; sequencing was by immunoSEQ multiplex PCR. This sample has a few hundred thousand clones; 75% to 90% occur once, and the top ten carry approximately 1%. Worth noting for this clone: The sample holds other DNA sequences that translate to the same CDR3.

The CDR3 has 14 amino acids. Germline V gene sequence: CDR1 SGHTA, CDR2 FQGNSA. V lost 1 base to trimming and J lost 2 bases, with 8 bases between them. Categorization into cohorts depended on clinical history that participants reported. The TCR sequence derives from a man aged 18 to 30 who had recovered from COVID-19. The chain carries TRBV7-2 and TRBJ1-2; D gene unclear. The material sequenced was PBMCs or T cells enriched from blood (not recorded which). CDR3 in DNA: TGTGCCAGCAGCTTAGACGCCGGGAACTATGGCTACACCTTC. As protein: CASSLDAGNYGYTF.